This T cell receptor beta chain derives from a study of blood T cell repertoires in COVID-19. Data came from immunoSEQ multiplex PCR; TCRdb stores just in-frame clones and leaves some out. Of 300,000 or so clones in the sample, about nine tenths are singletons; the top ten hold 1.1%. This CDR3 region has 17 residues. Germline V gene sequence: CDR1 SGHDT, CDR2 YYEEEE. V was clipped by 1 base and J by 0 bases; unmatched bases: 2. Enrollees, about 18 to 100 years old, lived in approximately 25 US areas. This TCR derives from a woman aged 25 to 39 who had recovered from COVID-19. The chain links TRBV5-6 to TRBJ2-2; 11 nucleotides align to TRBD2. Sequenced input: PBMCs or T cells enriched from blood (not recorded which). The CDR3 sequence is CASSLLAGGSNTGELFF. Here the CDR3 DNA reads TGTGCCAGCAGCTTGCTAGCGGGGGGATCGAACACCGGGGAGCTGTTTTTT.